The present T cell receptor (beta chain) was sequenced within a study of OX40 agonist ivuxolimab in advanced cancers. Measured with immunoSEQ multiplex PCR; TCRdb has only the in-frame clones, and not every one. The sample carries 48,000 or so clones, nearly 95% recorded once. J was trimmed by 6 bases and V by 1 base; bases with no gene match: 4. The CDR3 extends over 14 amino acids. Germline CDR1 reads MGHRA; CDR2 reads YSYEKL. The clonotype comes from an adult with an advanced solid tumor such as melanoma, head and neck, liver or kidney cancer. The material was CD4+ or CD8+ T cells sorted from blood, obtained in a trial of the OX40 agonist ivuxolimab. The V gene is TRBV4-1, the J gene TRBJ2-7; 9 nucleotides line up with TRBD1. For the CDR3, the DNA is TGCGCCAGCAGCCAAGTGGGACAGGGCTCCGAGCAGTACTTC. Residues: CASSQVGQGSEQYF.